Many counts were recorded for the clone carrying this T cell receptor beta chain. Antigen unknown. The data originate from a study of T cells after yellow fever vaccination. Germline assignment: CDR1 MNHNS and CDR2 SASEGT. This CDR3 is built from 11 residues. With 6 bases removed from V and 9 bases from J, the gap between germline ends came to 9 bases. Study-level points and caveats: Post-booster samples contained most primary-vaccination clones (approximately 96% CD4, around 88% CD8).

TCR cDNA, made by 5'RACE template switching, carried an added universal primer site and UMIs. TCRdb reprocessed the 5' RACE reads with MiXCR, giving one entry per CDR3 protein. The sample lists 50,000 or so distinct CDR3 sequences; roughly 7% were seen once. Sequencing used CD8+ T cells sorted from PBMCs, obtained less than 18 days after the first yellow fever vaccination. The origin of this receptor is a man between 18 and 29 years old who received the YFV17D yellow fever vaccine. The rearrangement links TRBV6-1 to TRBJ2-1; D might be TRBD2 (5 bases). The CDR3 sequence: CASRAAGEQFF. For the CDR3, the DNA is TGTGCCAGCAGGGCCGCGGGTGAGCAGTTCTTC.